The TCR beta chain described here comes from a study of CD8+CD57+ T cells in acquired aplastic anemia. For the study at large: An average of approximately 3.2 ug of DNA was obtained from sorted CD4+ and CD8+ cells. Healthy donor CD4+ samples were sequenced to a depth that averaged roughly 10 million reads. Points from the study as a whole: Patient and control CD8+ Simpson's diversity was not significantly different. There were roughly 28 CD8+ CDR3 sequences that occurred in both patients and controls.

Genomic DNA provided the template from which TCR beta VDJ and CDR3 profiles were obtained. TCRdb passed the reads through MiXCR, listing each CDR3 protein once. The table has around 170,000 distinct CDR3 sequences, about 60% seen once; the top ten hold about 48%. In the case of this clonotype: What it binds is not known.

Germline-derived CDR1 and CDR2 are MNHNY and SVGAGI (reference sequence). The CDR3 runs to 13 residues. With 6 bases removed from V and 5 bases from J, the gap between germline ends came to 11 bases. Input material: sorted CD4+, CD8+, or CD8+CD57+ T cells (not recorded which) from PBMCs. The TCR was taken from a human donor in good health. The chain is built from TRBV6-6 and TRBJ1-5; D remains ambiguous. Here the CDR3 reads CASSQEAHQPQHF. The CDR3 region has the DNA TGTGCCAGCAGCCAGGAGGCGCATCAGCCCCAGCATTTT.